This record covers a single TCR beta chain. Generated by immunoSEQ multiplex PCR, the TCRdb table keeps only in-frame clones and is missing some. The table records some 200,000 clones, 70% to 90% of them present only once. Germline assignment: CDR1 MGHDK and CDR2 SYGVNS. The CDR3 is 18 amino acids. V gave up 1 base and J gave up 2 bases, with 21 bases separating them. The data belong to a study of blood T cell repertoires in COVID-19. The overall study: PBMCs, B-cell-depleted T cells, or T cells were the source of the cDNA or gDNA that made up the material.

The chain joins TRBV25-1 to TRBJ2-7, with a weak D call TRBD2 (7 bases). The sequencing input was peripheral blood. This TCR derives from a woman under 30 who had recovered from COVID-19. Here the CDR3 reads CASSESITGGKIPYEQYF. The CDR3 DNA sequence: TGTGCCAGCAGTGAATCTATAACGGGGGGCAAAATCCCCTACGAGCAGTACTTC.